The clone carrying this TCR beta chain was observed a handful of times. They ran version v3.0 of the immunoSEQ assay at survey level. Here immunoSEQ multiplex PCR was the method, and the copy in TCRdb shows in-frame clones only, minus some. The table shows more than 20,000 clones, with over 80% occurring only once. The CDR3 covers 15 residues. CDR1 and CDR2 from the germline V gene are SNHLY and FYNNEI. The ends were cut back, 7 bases at V and 4 bases at J, with 20 bases in the middle. The data were taken from a study of long-term antiretroviral therapy in people with HIV. V and J are TRBV2 and TRBJ2-7; D perhaps matches TRBD2 (6 bases). The receptor was derived from a man aged 50-60 years with HIV. Sequencing used unsorted PBMCs, obtained 0.4 years after starting antiretroviral therapy. DNA of the CDR3: TGTGCCAGCACCCAGCGGGCCCTTTCCCTTTACGAGCAGTACTTC. Translated, it gives CASTQRALSLYEQYF.